The source of this TCR beta chain is a study of cytomegalovirus exposure and HLA in healthy donors. 13 Jbeta primers and 60 Vbeta primers were used for the PCR. The table came from immunoSEQ multiplex PCR; TCRdb's copy has only in-frame clones and leaves some out. The sample has some 180,000 clones, roughly 77% seen once. The study, taken as a whole, reports: In a later analysis, parvovirus B19, influenza, CMV and Epstein-Barr virus appeared linked to several top co-occurrence clusters. In a later analysis, a missense DCLRE1C variant was linked to TCR beta V- and J-gene trimming. Some TCR beta chains (164 of them) were listed as cytomegalovirus-associated.

Looked up from germline, CDR1 is MNHEY and CDR2 is SVGAGI. The CDR3 has 14 amino acids. With V trimmed by 5 bases and J by 0 bases, 2 bases remained unmatched. Notes on this clone: The antigen is undetermined.

Material: PBMCs. The V and J genes are TRBV6-5 and TRBJ2-3; 7 bases fit TRBD1. The TCR originated in a man between 40 and 49 years old in good health and CMV-seropositive. The CDR3 bases are TGTGCCAGCAGTAGGGGGCTTAGCACAGATACGCAGTATTTT. Translated, it gives CASSRGLSTDTQYF.